The entry that follows covers one T cell receptor (beta chain) sequence. The antigen is undetermined. Stated time point: week 5, during vaccination. The vaccine gave 300 ug of a 20-mer mutant IDH1 peptide subcutaneously per dose. The record originates from a study of a mutant IDH1 vaccine in newly diagnosed glioma. Repertoires were generated with immunoSEQ multiplex PCR, while TCRdb's copy carries only in-frame clones and drops some. The sample contains tens of thousands of clones, 80% to 90% of which appear only once. The V gene's germline CDR1 is SNHLY and CDR2 FYNNEI. This CDR3 spans 16 amino acids. Trimming removed 1 base from V and 5 bases from J; junction bases left unmatched: 8.

The rearrangement links TRBV2 to TRBJ2-1, with TRBD2 matching over 7 bases. The sequence was obtained from a man aged 40-50 years with glioma. The specimen was PBMCs, collected from a glioma patient whose treatment included an IDH1 peptide vaccine. The CDR3 DNA sequence: TGTGCCAGCAGTGAAGGGCGTCTAGCGGAAGACAATGAGCAGTTCTTC. Translated, it gives CASSEGRLAEDNEQFF. The full variable domain, rest sourced from reference TRBV2 and TRBJ2-1, is EPEVTQTPSHQVTQMGQEVILRCVPISNHLYFYWYRQILGQKVEFLVSFYNNEISEKSEIFDDQFSVERPDGSNFTLKIRSTKLEDSAMYFCASSEGRLAEDNEQFFGPGTRLTVL.